This entry is about one TCR beta chain. Antigen unknown. This specimen belongs to a study of T cells in Graves' hyperthyroidism and ophthalmopathy. Study-wide findings and caveats: Clonotypes that were expanded in thyroid above 0.001 mostly appeared in blood too.

The source material, RNA transcripts, was used to amplify TCR beta CDR3 regions. In the first-round RT-PCR of the TCR CDR3, the HTBI primer set was used. TCRdb re-called the multiplex PCR reads through MiXCR, storing one row per CDR3 protein. Here the sample spans over 500,000 distinct CDR3 sequences, about 15% being singletons. The V end was cut by 0 bases, the J end by 5 bases, with 7 bases between. Germline lookup yields CDR1 LNHNV and CDR2 YYDKDF (reference sequence). The CDR3 runs to 13 residues. It was uncontrolled infection, other autoimmune disease, pregnancy or lactation that excluded patients.

Sample: blood. This sequence joins TRBV15 and TRBJ1-1, with D perhaps matching TRBD1 (5 bases). The TCR originated in a woman between 18 and 29 years old with Graves' ophthalmopathy. CDR3 DNA: TGTGCCACCAGCAGAGACCCAGGGACTGAAGCTTTCTTT. Translation: CATSRDPGTEAFF.